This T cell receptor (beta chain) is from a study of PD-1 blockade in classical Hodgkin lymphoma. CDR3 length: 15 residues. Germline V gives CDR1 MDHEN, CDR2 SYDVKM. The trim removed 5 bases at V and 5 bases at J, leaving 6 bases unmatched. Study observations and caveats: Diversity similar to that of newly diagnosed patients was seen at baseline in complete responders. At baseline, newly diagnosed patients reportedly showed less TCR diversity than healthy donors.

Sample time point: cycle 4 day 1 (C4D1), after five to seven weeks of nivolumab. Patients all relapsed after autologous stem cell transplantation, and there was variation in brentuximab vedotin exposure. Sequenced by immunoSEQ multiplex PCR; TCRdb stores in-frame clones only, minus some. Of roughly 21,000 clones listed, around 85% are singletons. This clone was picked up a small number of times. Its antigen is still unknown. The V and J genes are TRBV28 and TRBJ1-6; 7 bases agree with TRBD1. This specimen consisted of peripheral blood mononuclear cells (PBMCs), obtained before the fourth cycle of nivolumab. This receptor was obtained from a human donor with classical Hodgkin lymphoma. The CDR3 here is CASSPKTGHNSPLHF. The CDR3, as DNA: TGTGCCAGCAGTCCCAAGACAGGGCATAATTCACCCCTCCACTTT.